This T cell receptor beta chain was documented in a study of T cell repertoires in cytomegalovirus infection. Comment on this clonotype: As yet, its antigen is unknown.

TCRdb ran MiXCR on the reads and lists one entry per CDR3 protein. The sample contains 310,000 or so distinct CDR3 sequences, approximately 25% of which appear only once. V dropped 1 base and J dropped 3 bases, with 10 bases sitting between them. The CDR3 totals 14 residues. The germline CDR1 and CDR2 sequences are MNHNS and SASEGT. The chain uses TRBV6-1 and TRBJ2-7; a weak D match, TRBD1 (5 bases). The sequence was obtained from a human donor in good health (CMV status not recorded). Some clones in this sample may be carry-over from other donors' samples. The sample here was cultured PBMCs, taken from culture after CMV antigen stimulation. CDR3 region: CASSEGSRGYEQYV. The CDR3 region has the DNA TGTGCCAGCAGTGAAGGATCAAGGGGCTACGAGCAGTACGTC.